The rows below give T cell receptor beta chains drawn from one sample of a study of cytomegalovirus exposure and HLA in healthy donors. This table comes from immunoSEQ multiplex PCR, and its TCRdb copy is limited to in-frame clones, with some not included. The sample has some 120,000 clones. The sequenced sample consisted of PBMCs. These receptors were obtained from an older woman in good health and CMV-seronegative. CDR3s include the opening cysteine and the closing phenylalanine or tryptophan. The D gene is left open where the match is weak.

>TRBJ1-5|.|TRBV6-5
CASREVINQPQHF
TGTGCCAGCAGAGAGGTTATTAATCAGCCCCAGCATTTT
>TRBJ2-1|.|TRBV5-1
CASSLAGAGLTDNEQFF
TGCGCCAGCAGCTTGGCAGGGGCAGGGCTTACTGACAATGAGCAGTTCTTC
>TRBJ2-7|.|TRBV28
CASSFQGSYEQYF
TGTGCCAGCAGTTTTCAGGGATCCTACGAGCAGTACTTC
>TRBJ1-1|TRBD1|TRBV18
CASSPTTGAMNTEAFF
TGTGCCAGCTCACCTACGACAGGGGCGATGAACACTGAAGCTTTCTTT
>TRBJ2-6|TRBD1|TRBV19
CASSRLQGAGANVLTF
TGTGCCAGTAGTAGATTACAGGGGGCTGGGGCCAACGTCCTGACTTTC
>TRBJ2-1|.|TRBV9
CASSRPGGAERGNEQFF
TGTGCCAGCAGCCGTCCGGGGGGCGCTGAGAGGGGCAATGAGCAGTTCTTC
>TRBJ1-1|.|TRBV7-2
CASSSYYPDTEAFF
TGTGCCAGCAGCAGTTACTATCCGGACACTGAAGCTTTCTTT
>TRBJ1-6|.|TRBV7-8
CASSSGAYNSPLHF
TGTGCCAGCAGCTCGGGAGCATATAATTCACCCCTCCACTTT
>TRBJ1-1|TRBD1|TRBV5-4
CASSTRTGRTEAFF
TGTGCCAGCAGCACCAGGACAGGGCGAACTGAAGCTTTCTTT
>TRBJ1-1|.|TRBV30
CAWSVGDTEAFF
TGTGCCTGGAGCGTAGGGGACACTGAAGCTTTCTTT
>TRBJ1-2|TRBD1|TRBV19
CASNEGARSYTF
TGTGCCAGTAACGAGGGGGCGCGGAGCTACACCTTC
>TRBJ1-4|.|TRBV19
CASSIGPQGSNEKLFF
TGTGCCAGTAGTATTGGCCCTCAGGGATCTAATGAAAAACTGTTTTTT
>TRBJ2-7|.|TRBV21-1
CASSPRGDYTYEQYF
TGTGCCAGCAGCCCCCGGGGGGACTACACCTACGAGCAGTACTTC
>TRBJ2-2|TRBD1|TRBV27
CASRRSGQDPNTGELFF
TGTGCCAGCAGGAGAAGCGGACAGGACCCGAACACCGGGGAGCTGTTTTTT
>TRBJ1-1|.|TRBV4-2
CASSQSTGLMNTEAFF
TGTGCCAGCAGCCAGTCGACGGGACTAATGAACACTGAAGCTTTCTTT
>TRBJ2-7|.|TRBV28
CASSLGREQYF
TGTGCCAGCAGTTTGGGGCGCGAGCAGTACTTC
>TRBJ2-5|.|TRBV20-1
CSAGERTQYF
TGCAGTGCTGGAGAGAGGACCCAGTACTTC
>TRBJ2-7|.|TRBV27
CASSTVPSYEQYF
TGTGCCAGCTCGACTGTCCCCTCCTACGAGCAGTACTTC
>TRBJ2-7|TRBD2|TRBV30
CAWSGGLGYEQYF
TGTGCCTGGAGTGGGGGACTAGGCTACGAGCAGTACTTC
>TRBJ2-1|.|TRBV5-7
CASSFHPLDSYNEQFF
TGTGCCAGCAGCTTCCACCCCTTAGACTCCTACAATGAGCAGTTCTTC
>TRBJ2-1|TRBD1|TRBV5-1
CASSPTGVSYNEQFF
TGCGCCAGCAGCCCAACAGGGGTCTCCTACAATGAGCAGTTCTTC
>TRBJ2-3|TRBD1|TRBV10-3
CAIRPSDRAGTDTQYF
TGTGCCATCAGACCCTCGGACAGGGCCGGCACAGATACGCAGTATTTT
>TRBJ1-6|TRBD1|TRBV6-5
CASSDRGNSPLHF
TGTGCCAGCAGTGACAGGGGAAATTCACCCCTCCACTTT
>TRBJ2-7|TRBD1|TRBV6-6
CASRDTGGNVYEQYF
TGTGCCAGCAGGGACACAGGGGGCAACGTTTACGAGCAGTACTTC
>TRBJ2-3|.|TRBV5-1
CASSLSAGADTQYF
TGCGCCAGCAGCTTGAGTGCAGGGGCAGATACGCAGTATTTT
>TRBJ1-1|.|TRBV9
CASSVFWQNTEAFF
TGTGCCAGCAGCGTATTTTGGCAGAACACTGAAGCTTTCTTT
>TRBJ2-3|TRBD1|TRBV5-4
CASSSSRGQLNTQYF
TGTGCCAGCAGCTCGAGCAGGGGGCAACTAAATACGCAGTATTTT
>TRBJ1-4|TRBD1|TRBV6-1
CASIWAGGGEKLFF
TGTGCCAGCATATGGGCAGGGGGTGGTGAAAAACTGTTTTTT
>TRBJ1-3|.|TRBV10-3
CAPRGRYSGNTIYF
TGTGCCCCCAGAGGCAGATACTCTGGAAACACCATATATTTT
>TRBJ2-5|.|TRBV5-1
CASSLGVETQYF
TGCGCCAGCAGCTTGGGAGTAGAGACCCAGTACTTC
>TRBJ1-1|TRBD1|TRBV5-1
CASSLGQGMGNTEAFF
TGCGCCAGCAGCTTGGGACAGGGGATGGGGAACACTGAAGCTTTCTTT
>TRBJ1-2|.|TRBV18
CASSPPSYGGHYGYTF
TGTGCCAGCTCACCACCAAGTTACGGGGGGCACTATGGCTACACCTTC
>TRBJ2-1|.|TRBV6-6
CASSSNNEQFF
TGTGCCAGCAGTTCAAACAATGAGCAGTTCTTC
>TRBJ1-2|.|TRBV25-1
CASSVFTSNYGYTF
TGTGCCAGCAGTGTTTTCACAAGTAACTATGGCTACACCTTC
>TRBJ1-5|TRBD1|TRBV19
CASNPGQGTYSNQPQHF
TGTGCCAGTAACCCCGGACAGGGAACATATAGCAATCAGCCCCAGCATTTT
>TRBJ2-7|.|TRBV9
CASSHGGGQGYEQYF
TGTGCCAGCAGCCACGGGGGGGGACAGGGTTACGAGCAGTACTTC
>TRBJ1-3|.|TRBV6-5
CASRYAPLAGNTIYF
TGTGCCAGCAGATACGCCCCCCTAGCCGGAAACACCATATATTTT